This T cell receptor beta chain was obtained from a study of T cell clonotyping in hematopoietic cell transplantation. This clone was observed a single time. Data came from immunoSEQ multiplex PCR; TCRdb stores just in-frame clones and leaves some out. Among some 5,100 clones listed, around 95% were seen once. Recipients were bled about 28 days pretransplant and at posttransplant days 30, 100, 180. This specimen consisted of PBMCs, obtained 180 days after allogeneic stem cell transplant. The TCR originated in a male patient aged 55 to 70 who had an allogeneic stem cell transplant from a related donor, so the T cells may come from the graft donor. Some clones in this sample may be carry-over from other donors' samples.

Here the CDR3 reads CASSLAGGDGTQYF. DNA of the CDR3: TGTGCCAGTAGCCTAGCGGGGGGGGACGGAACCCAGTACTTC. The V and J genes are TRBV25-1 and TRBJ2-5, with 12 positions matching TRBD2. CDR1 and CDR2 from the germline V gene are MGHDK and SYGVNS. The CDR3 runs 14 residues. V dropped 9 bases and J dropped 8; count of bases not matched to a gene: 10.